This T cell receptor (beta chain) was observed in a study of human versus mouse CDR3 diversity and MHC coevolution. Notes on this clone: The target antigen is unknown.

Sequencing used immunoSEQ multiplex PCR; TCRdb keeps in-frame clones, though not all of them. This sample has about 80,000 clones, with 80% to 95% found just once. Study results and limitations: Human T cells were selected on about 6 MHC II alleles. Compared with mice, human CDR3s carried more deletions and insertions on average. Humans had the largest estimated TCR beta repertoire, about 1.5 million clonotypes.

This sequence was found in a person aged 30-69 years in good health. The material sequenced was naive CD4+ T cells from blood. Stated subset: CD45RO-negative CD62L-positive naive CD4 T cells.

The CDR3 loop is CASRATDNYGYTF. CDR3 in DNA: TGTGCCAGCAGGGCGACAGATAACTATGGCTACACCTTC. The chain couples TRBV6-6 to TRBJ1-2, with a tentative D call TRBD1 (5 bases). This CDR3 region has 13 residues. V was shortened by 6 bases and J by 1 base, with 9 bases between the two germline ends. The germline gives CDR1 MNHNY, CDR2 SVGAGI (reference sequence).